Below, 19 T cell receptor beta chains from the same sample are listed, as sequenced in a study of blood T cell repertoires in COVID-19. The data were produced by immunoSEQ multiplex PCR, yet TCRdb's version contains in-frame clones alone and is incomplete. The sample holds 150,000 to 200,000 clones; 84% are singletons and the top ten take roughly 3.2%. The material sequenced was PBMCs or T cells enriched from blood (not recorded which). The receptors here all came from a woman aged 25 to 39 who had been exposed to COVID-19.

The chain couples TRBV3-1 (or the pseudogene TRBV3-2) to TRBJ1-4; D may be TRBD1 (5 bases). Germline V lookup: CDR1 LGHDT, CDR2 YNNKEL (reference sequence). Trimming shortened V by 0 bases and J by 8 bases, and 13 bases separated the two germline ends. This CDR3 region has 15 residues. The CDR3 loop is CASSQEAREGEKLFF. The CDR3 DNA sequence: TGTGCCAGCAGCCAAGAGGCCAGGGAGGGGGAAAAACTGTTTTTT.

This clone appeared once. The gene calls are TRBV5-1 and TRBJ2-3; unclear D gene. V shed 0 bases and J shed 4 bases, with 15 bases lying between them. CDR1 is SGHRS, CDR2 YFSETQ, per germline. The length of the CDR3 is 16 residues. CDR3 sequence: CASSLAVDRVADTQYF. CDR3 nucleotides: TGCGCCAGCAGCTTGGCCGTCGACCGGGTCGCAGATACGCAGTATTTT.

V gene TRBV3-1 (or the pseudogene TRBV3-2) combines with J gene TRBJ2-7; 9 nucleotides align to TRBD2. Losses at the gene ends were 0 bases for V and 7 bases for J; bases not matched to a gene: 13. The CDR3 is 17 residues long. Looked up from germline, CDR1 is LGHDT and CDR2 is YNNKEL (reference sequence). The CDR3 is CASSQDHGETLAGEQYF. CDR3 DNA sequence: TGTGCCAGCAGCCAAGATCATGGGGAAACCCTAGCGGGGGAGCAGTACTTC.

V gene TRBV7-3 combines with J gene TRBJ1-5, with a weak D call TRBD1 (5 bases). V dropped 7 bases and J dropped 1 base, with 14 bases sitting between them. Germline lookup yields CDR1 SGHTA and CDR2 FQGTGA. The CDR3 spans 15 residues. CDR3 coding DNA: TGTGCCAGCAACCACGGGGGGAGAAGCAATCAGCCCCAGCATTTT. Translated: CASNHGGRSNQPQHF.

The DNA of the CDR3 is TGCAGTGCTAGTCTTTCTGCGGGGCTCACAGATACGCAGTATTTT. It translates to CSASLSAGLTDTQYF. The genes are TRBV20-1 and TRBJ2-3, with D perhaps matching TRBD2 (6 bases). V lost 3 bases and J 2 bases, leaving 15 bases between the germline ends. This CDR3 contains 15 residues. The germline gives CDR1 DFQATT, CDR2 SNEGSKA (reference sequence).

This chain links TRBV3-1 (or the pseudogene TRBV3-2) with TRBJ1-4, with D tentatively TRBD1 (6 bases). Trimming took 4 bases from V and 5 from J, leaving 11 bases between them. CDR1 LGHDT and CDR2 YNNKEL come from the germline V gene (reference sequence). The CDR3 is 14 amino acids. For the CDR3, the DNA is TGTGCCAGCAGCCCACAGGGAGAAAATGAAAAACTGTTTTTT. It specifies CASSPQGENEKLFF.

As DNA, the CDR3 is TGCGCCAGCAGCCAAGGGACTAGCGTTCAAGAGACCCAGTACTTC. Its protein is CASSQGTSVQETQYF. V gene TRBV4-3 combines with J gene TRBJ2-5; TRBD2 matches 9 bases. CDR1 and CDR2 from the germline V gene are LGHNA and YSLEER. The CDR3 is 15 amino acids. V lost 1 base and J lost 2; bases outside the gene matches: 2.

The chain carries TRBV27 and TRBJ2-5, with D perhaps matching TRBD1 (6 bases). Trimming removed 5 bases from V and 6 bases from J, with 19 bases in between. CDR3 length: 15 residues. Germline V gene data show CDR1 as MNHEY and CDR2 as SMNVEV (reference sequence). CDR3 coding DNA: TGTGCCAGCAGTCCAGGGACATTAAGGAGGCAGACCCAGTACTTC. As protein: CASSPGTLRRQTQYF.

The chain has TRBV7-9 and TRBJ2-3; perhaps TRBD2 as D (5 bases). The V gene's germline CDR1 is SEHNR and CDR2 FQNEAQ (reference sequence). Trimming pared 4 bases from V and 8 bases from J, leaving 13 bases between. The CDR3 covers 13 residues. The DNA of the CDR3 is TGTGCCAGCAGCTCCGCACTAGTCGTTACGCAGTATTTT. This encodes CASSSALVVTQYF.

The chain combines TRBV5-4 with TRBJ2-1; no clear D. This CDR3 is built from 12 residues. The V end lost 2 bases, the J end lost 4 bases, and 4 bases lay between the germline ends. Germline V gene sequence: CDR1 SGHNT, CDR2 YYREEE (reference sequence). This CDR3 is CASSFGYNEQFF. The CDR3 DNA reads as TGTGCCAGCAGCTTCGGGTACAATGAGCAGTTCTTC. The full variable domain, its missing parts supplied by reference TRBV5-4 and TRBJ2-1, is ETGVTQSPTHLIKTRGQQVTLRCSSQSGHNTVSWYQQALGQGPQFIFQYYREEENGRGNFPPRFSGLQFPNYSSELNVNALELDDSALYLCASSFGYNEQFFGPGTRLTVL.

This clone was seen just once. It may be a read error: a sequence one base away is much more abundant. This same CDR3 is encoded by further DNA sequences in the sample. The V and J genes are TRBV3-1 (or the pseudogene TRBV3-2) and TRBJ1-1; D not certain. The CDR3 runs to 13 residues. V shed 1 base and J shed 1 base, with 4 bases lying between them. Germline-derived CDR1 and CDR2 are LGHDT and YNNKEL (reference sequence). The CDR3 nucleotides read TGTGCCAGCAGCCAAGGCAGGAACACTGAAGCTTTCTTT. Its translation: CASSQGRNTEAFF.

The chain combines TRBV2 with TRBJ2-7, with TRBD2 as a possible D gene (5 bases). CDR1 and CDR2 (germline): SNHLY, FYNNEI. V lost 6 bases to trimming and J lost 2 bases, with 17 bases between them. The CDR3 extends over 15 amino acids. CDR3 sequence (DNA): TGTGCCAGCAGCACCCGTAGCGCGTCTCCCTACGAGCAGTACTTC. Its protein product is CASSTRSASPYEQYF.

The CDR3 DNA sequence: TGCGCCAGCAGCACCCTTGGACAAACCTACGAGCAGTACTTC. It translates to CASSTLGQTYEQYF. This chain connects TRBV5-1 to TRBJ2-7, with D maybe TRBD1 (5 bases). Between the trimmed V and J ends, which lost 4 bases and 2 bases, there was a span of 13 bases. The length of the CDR3 is 14 residues. From germline, CDR1 is SGHRS and CDR2 YFSETQ.

V usage is TRBV9 and J usage is TRBJ2-3; possibly TRBD2 for D (6 bases). Trimming took off 2 bases at V and 0 bases at J, with 16 bases between the two ends. CDR3 length: 17 residues. Germline V lookup: CDR1 SGDLS, CDR2 YYNGEE. In nucleotides, the CDR3 is TGTGCCAGCAGCGTCCGGGTTGCGGGGTCTAGCACAGATACGCAGTATTTT. Its protein is CASSVRVAGSSTDTQYF.

This chain links TRBV5-1 with TRBJ1-4; 10 bases are shared with TRBD1. Germline loops: CDR1 SGHRS, CDR2 YFSETQ. The ends lost 3 bases at V and 4 bases at J; junction bases unmatched: 12. The CDR3 consists of 18 residues. CDR3: CASSSFGPGTGDNEKLFF. As DNA, the CDR3 is TGCGCCAGCAGCTCCTTTGGACCCGGGACAGGGGATAATGAAAAACTGTTTTTT.

In the case of this clone: This CDR3 is also generated by other DNA sequences in the sample. The chain links TRBV7-2 to TRBJ2-7; D may be TRBD1 (6 bases). V shed 4 bases and J shed 4 bases, with 8 bases lying between them. Germline CDR1 reads SGHTA; CDR2 reads FQGNSA. The CDR3 runs 12 residues. The CDR3 DNA sequence: TGTGCCAGCAGCTCCCAGGGGTACGAGCAGTACTTC. This codes for CASSSQGYEQYF.

The chain has TRBV10-1 and TRBJ1-2; 8 positions match TRBD1. Unmatched junction bases numbered 12, after V lost 8 bases and J lost 4 bases. The CDR3 sequence is 15 residues long. Germline V gene sequence: CDR1 WNHNN, CDR2 SYGVQD (reference sequence). CDR3 bases: TGCGCCAGCGTACCCCCCCAGGGGGCGGCCTATGGCTACACCTTC. Translated, it gives CASVPPQGAAYGYTF.

This clone occurred a few times. The chain has TRBV4-1 and TRBJ1-1; TRBD1 matches at 8 bases. CDR3 size: 12 residues. The V gene's germline CDR1 is MGHRA and CDR2 YSYEKL. V dropped 3 bases and J dropped 11; count of bases not matched to a gene: 5. The CDR3 protein is CASSQQGADAFF. The CDR3 DNA sequence: TGCGCCAGCAGCCAGCAGGGGGCGGACGCTTTCTTT.

This rearrangement joins TRBV5-1 to TRBJ1-2; tentative D call: TRBD1 (6 bases). This CDR3 spans 16 amino acids. Germline V lookup: CDR1 SGHRS, CDR2 YFSETQ. V lost 3 bases and J 6 bases, leaving 21 bases between the germline ends. For the CDR3, the DNA is TGCGCCAGCAGCTCCCTCTCGATGGGGGCGATGGATGGCTACACCTTC. It translates to CASSSLSMGAMDGYTF.